This TCR beta chain appears in the sequencing data of a study of blood T cell repertoires in COVID-19. Study details: COVID-19 samples from acute and convalescent phases originated in the United States, Italy and Spain.

Sequencing was performed with immunoSEQ multiplex PCR; in TCRdb, only in-frame clones are kept and a portion is missing. The table lists around 37,000 clones, around 70% of them singletons. Germline V CDR1 and CDR2: SSHAT, FNYEAQ (reference sequence). CDR3 size: 16 residues. Recruited during active infection, patients (from Seattle) were subsequently followed longitudinally. A note on this clone: Germline is not matched at one junction end, which may reflect a read error.

Input material: peripheral blood. The genes are TRBV7-7 and TRBJ2-6; the D gene is possibly TRBD2 (7 bases). The sequence was obtained from a man in his 70s with COVID-19, enrolled during active disease. CDR3 sequence reads: CASSRGDNSGANVLTF. DNA of the CDR3: TGTGCTAGCAGCCGGGGGGACAACTCTGGGGCCAACGTCCTGACTTTC.